This T cell receptor (beta chain) stems from a study of monozygotic twins with inflammatory bowel disease (dated by TCRdb to the late 2010s). About the study as a whole: A total of some 30 monozygotic twin pairs were included in the full study, comprising nine German pairs (four IBD-concordant, five IBD-discordant) and 19 IBD-discordant Danish pairs. The search for disease-associated traits relied mainly on comparing, within discordant pairs, IBD patients with their genetically identical healthy co-twins. Each individual had, on average, about 151 000 unique TCRalpha sequences and 181 000 unique TCRbeta sequences available for analysis. The full study reports these points: Measured by the inverse Simpson index, TCRbeta repertoire diversity was lower in IBD patients than in their healthy co-twins. The analysis was unable to tell different T cell subtypes apart. Because patients received different immunosuppressive treatments, the repertoires may have picked up extra background noise and variability between individuals. The results gave no support for a single strong signal or clonotype linked to IBD. No difference in repertoire similarity was observed between concordant and discordant twins, possibly owing to limited statistical power. Compared with healthy twins, IBD patients shared fewer clonotypes with other individuals, and the difference was most pronounced in patients with signs of disease activity.

Concerning this clonotype: Its antigen remains undetermined.

From each donor, a roughly 2.5 ml peripheral blood sample was collected into PAXgene tubes and kept at -80 degrees C. Total RNA was isolated from whole blood with the PAXgene blood miRNA kit on an automated QIAcube, without T cell sorting. Peripheral blood from monozygotic twin pairs who were concordant or discordant for inflammatory bowel disease underwent deep TCRalpha and TCRbeta repertoire profiling using unique molecular barcoding. Smoking habits were recorded for all twin pairs, and individuals were classified as current, former or never smokers. Libraries were built with 5' RACE. The input for every TCR library was roughly 3.5 ug of total RNA. For each sample, cDNA synthesis with SMARTScribe reverse transcriptase was split into eight separate reactions. During cDNA synthesis, template switching introduced unique molecular identifiers that contained a 6-nucleotide sample barcode. Amplification of TCRalpha and TCRbeta cDNA involved two nested PCRs of about 15 and 9 cycles, and each PCR was followed by bead purification. Before amplification, the cDNA was both treated with uracil DNA-glycosylase and purified with the QIAquick PCR purification kit. The second PCR added Illumina TruSeq-compatible adapters along with sample-specific barcodes. Library quality and concentration were assessed using TapeStation and Qubit, and approximately 5 ng of each library was pooled. The pooled libraries were sequenced with 2 x 100 bp reads and custom sequencing primers on an Illumina HiSeq2500 single-index Rapid Run. From the authors' description of their analysis: UMI-based consensus assembly with MiGEC version 1.2.6 was used to correct PCR and sequencing errors. MiXCR version 2.1.1 handled V(D)J alignment, clonotype assembly and CDR3 extraction. To normalise gene usage, clonotype sharing and MAIT/NKT TCR abundance, the top 1000, 10 000 and 20 000 clonotypes in each sample were analysed. Diversity was computed as the inverse Simpson index with the vegan R package after downsampling to 27 000 UMIs. Statistical testing used paired Mann-Whitney U tests on the discordant twin pairs and applied Benjamini-Hochberg correction for multiple testing. TCRdb reanalyzed the reads, keeping one entry per CDR3 protein sequence and omitting DNA. What appears here as the V and J calls and clone size reflects TCRdb's work, not the paper's. The table for this sample shows around 150,000 distinct CDR3 sequences. The top ten clones comprise roughly 2.3% of the sample.

The germline V gene (reference sequence) sets CDR1 to SGHNT and CDR2 to YYREEE. The CDR3 measures 16 amino acids from cysteine to phenylalanine. No DNA has been recorded. This receptor was taken from a human donor with ulcerative colitis or Crohn's disease, or a healthy co-twin of an affected twin (not recorded which). The sequence links TRBV5-4 to TRBJ2-7; TCRdb's D gene call, TRBD2, goes unchecked for lack of DNA. Sample: blood. CDR3 reads: CASSPSSGRNPYEQYF.